Each of the 14 T cell receptor beta chains below was sequenced from the same sample in a study of vaccination and CD4 T cells after COVID-19. The Oncomine TCR Beta short-read assay was applied to DNA of cultured CD4+ T cells. Using its own MiXCR run on the PCR reads, TCRdb lists one record per CDR3 protein. The data contain fewer than 30,000 distinct CDR3 sequences, less than 80% of them seen just once; the ten biggest clones take up roughly a sixth. Sample treatment: roughly 10-day PBMC culture with coronavirus spike peptide pools or control peptides (ViraFEST assay). These receptors are not linked to any known antigen. The material was CD4+ T cells from blood, cultured in vitro, obtained after SARS-CoV-2 vaccination. The receptors derive from a human donor who received a COVID-19 vaccine.

This clonotype showed up just a few times. J is TRBJ1-6 and V is TRBV2; D gene ambiguous. V lost 5 bases to trimming and J lost 7 bases, with 12 bases between them. Germline V CDR1 and CDR2: SNHLY, FYNNEI. The CDR3 spans 14 residues. The CDR3 sequence is CASSSQRGNSPLHF. The CDR3 DNA reads as TGTGCCAGCAGTTCCCAGAGAGGCAATTCACCCCTCCACTTT.

In nucleotides, the CDR3 is TGTGCCAGCAGCCACCCTAGCGGGGGTGGCACGCAGTATTTT. The encoded protein is CASSHPSGGGTQYF. The genes are TRBV7-8 and TRBJ2-3, with TRBD2 matching 10 bases. The length of the CDR3 is 14 residues. V was clipped by 5 bases and J by 9 bases; unmatched bases: 8. In germline, CDR1 is SGHVS, CDR2 FQNEAQ.

The chain has TRBV20-1 and TRBJ2-7, with TRBD1 matching over 7 bases. Germline V lookup: CDR1 DFQATT, CDR2 SNEGSKA (reference sequence). The CDR3 is 13 residues long. V was pared by 2 bases and J by 3 bases, with 4 bases of the junction left unmatched. The CDR3 DNA reads as TGCAGTGCTAGACGGACAGGTATCTACGAGCAGTACTTC. Amino acids: CSARRTGIYEQYF.

A few counts support this clonotype. Here the CDR3 DNA reads TGCAGTGCTAGAGAAATGTCAGGCCCCCTAGCCAAAAACATTCAGTACTTC. Translating it yields CSAREMSGPLAKNIQYF. The chain is built from TRBV20-1 and TRBJ2-4; D gene unclear. V lost 0 bases to trimming and J lost 0 bases, with 15 bases between them. The CDR3 is 17 residues long. Germline CDR1 DFQATT, CDR2 SNEGSKA (reference sequence).

This clonotype was seen only a few times. The chain has TRBV27 and TRBJ1-1; D perhaps matches TRBD1 (5 bases). The CDR3 totals 13 residues. Trimming stripped 6 bases from V and 5 bases from J, with 13 bases between. CDR1 and CDR2 from the germline V gene are MNHEY and SMNVEV (reference sequence). The CDR3 nucleotides are TGTGCCAGCAGCCGCCCTGGGGGGACTGAAGCTTTCTTT. Translated, it gives CASSRPGGTEAFF.

The chain uses TRBV20-1 and TRBJ1-1; TRBD1 matches 7 bases. V was pared by 2 bases and J by 3 bases, with 0 bases of the junction left unmatched. CDR1 DFQATT and CDR2 SNEGSKA come from the germline V gene (reference sequence). The CDR3 totals 12 residues. CDR3 loop: CSARTGDTEAFF. Written as DNA, the CDR3 is TGCAGTGCTAGAACAGGGGACACTGAAGCTTTCTTT.

V gene TRBV5-1 combines with J gene TRBJ1-2; D unresolved. Germline V gene data show CDR1 as SGHRS and CDR2 as YFSETQ. The CDR3 extends over 15 amino acids. V was pared by 0 bases and J by 0 bases, with 9 bases between. This CDR3 is CASSLAVTPNYGYTF. CDR3 nucleotides: TGCGCCAGCAGCTTGGCTGTGACACCTAACTATGGCTACACCTTC.

This clonotype ranks as medium-sized. The J gene is TRBJ1-2, the V gene TRBV7-9; 9 positions agree with TRBD1. The CDR3 length is 15 residues. Germline values: CDR1 SEHNR, CDR2 FQNEAQ (reference sequence). After removal of 4 bases from V and 8 bases from J, the junction contained 11 bases not matched to a gene. The CDR3 nucleotides are TGTGCCAGCAGCTCGTGGGACAGGGTGGCTCTAGGCTACACCTTC. Translating it yields CASSSWDRVALGYTF.

About this clonotype itself: Germline is not matched at one junction end, which may reflect a read error. This sequence joins TRBV18 and TRBJ1-1; no firm D call. Germline V gene sequence: CDR1 KGHSH, CDR2 LQKENI. The CDR3 sequence is 17 residues long. CDR3 coding DNA: TGTGCCAGCTCACCACGTAACGGGCGGTCCTTGAACACGGAAGCTTTCTTT. Protein product: CASSPRNGRSLNTEAFF.

This clonotype was counted a few times. The junction does not match germline at one end; this may be a read error. J is TRBJ1-6 and V is TRBV7-9, with D possibly being TRBD1 (6 bases). Germline values: CDR1 SEHNR, CDR2 FQNEAQ (reference sequence). The CDR3 sequence is 15 residues long. CDR3 bases: TGTGCCAGCAGCTCCAGGGACACGTATAATTCTCCCCTCCACTTT. The encoded protein is CASSSRDTYNSPLHF.

The chain links TRBV12-3 or TRBV12-4 to TRBJ2-5, with TRBD1 matching 9 bases. The CDR3 spans 14 residues. V shed 5 bases and J 3 bases; nucleotides not matched to a gene: 4. DNA of the CDR3: TGTGCCAGCAGTACGACAGGGGGTGAAGAGACCCAGTACTTC. Its protein is CASSTTGGEETQYF.

On this clonotype: Mismatch with germline at one junction end may stem from a read error. The chain is built from TRBV10-1 and TRBJ2-5; 11 bases align to TRBD1. Germline V gene lookup returns CDR1 WNHNN and CDR2 SYGVQD (reference sequence). The CDR3 sequence is 18 residues long. As DNA, the CDR3 is TGCGCCAGCGGTGAGGACCCGGACAGGGGGCTTAGGCAAGAGACCCAGTACTTC. Amino acid sequence: CASGEDPDRGLRQETQYF.

The chain uses TRBV10-3 and TRBJ1-3; D gene ambiguous. Germline V gene data show CDR1 as ENHRY and CDR2 as SYGVKD. This CDR3 has 14 amino acids. V lost 4 bases and J 2 bases, leaving 9 bases between the germline ends. CDR3 coding DNA: TGTGCCATCAGTGGATCAGGCGCTGGAAACACCATATATTTT. This encodes CAISGSGAGNTIYF.

The V and J genes are TRBV5-1 and TRBJ2-3, with a tentative D call TRBD1 (5 bases). V was pared by 5 bases and J by 0 bases, with 7 bases between. The CDR3 is 13 amino acids. The germline V gene has CDR1 SGHRS and CDR2 YFSETQ. CDR3: CASRQGSTDTQYF. As DNA, the CDR3 is TGCGCCAGCAGGCAGGGAAGCACAGATACGCAGTATTTT.